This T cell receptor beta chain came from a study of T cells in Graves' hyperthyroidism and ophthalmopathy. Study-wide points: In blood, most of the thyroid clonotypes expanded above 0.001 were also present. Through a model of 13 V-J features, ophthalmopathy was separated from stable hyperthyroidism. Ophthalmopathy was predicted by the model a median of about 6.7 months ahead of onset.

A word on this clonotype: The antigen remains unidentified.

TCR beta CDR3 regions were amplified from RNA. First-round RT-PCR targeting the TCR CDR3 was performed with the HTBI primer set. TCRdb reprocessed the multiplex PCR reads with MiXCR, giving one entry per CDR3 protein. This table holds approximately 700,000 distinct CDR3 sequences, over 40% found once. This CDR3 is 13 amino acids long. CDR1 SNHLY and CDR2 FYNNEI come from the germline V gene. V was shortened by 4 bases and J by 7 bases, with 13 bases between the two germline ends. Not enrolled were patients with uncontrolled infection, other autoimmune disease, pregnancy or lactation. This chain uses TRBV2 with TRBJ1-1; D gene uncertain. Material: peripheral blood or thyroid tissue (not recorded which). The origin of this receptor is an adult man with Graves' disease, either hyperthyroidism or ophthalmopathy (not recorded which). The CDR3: CASSAETTFEAFF. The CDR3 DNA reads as TGTGCCAGCAGTGCGGAGACCACGTTTGAAGCTTTCTTT. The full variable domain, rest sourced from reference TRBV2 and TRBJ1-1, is EPEVTQTPSHQVTQMGQEVILRCVPISNHLYFYWYRQILGQKVEFLVSFYNNEISEKSEIFDDQFSVERPDGSNFTLKIRSTKLEDSAMYFCASSAETTFEAFFGQGTRLTVV.